These 26 T cell receptor beta chains came from one sample sequenced in a study of cytomegalovirus exposure and HLA in healthy donors. In the PCR, 60 Vbeta and 13 Jbeta primers were used. TCRdb keeps only in-frame clones here, not all; method: immunoSEQ multiplex PCR. The data hold more than 80,000 clones, with 65% to 85% observed a single time. The sample comprised PBMCs. Source of these receptors: a woman in her fifties or sixties in good health and CMV-seropositive.

In DNA, the CDR3 is TGTGCCAGCAGCCATGGTGGGGGGAATGAGCAGTTCTTC. It is translated as CASSHGGGNEQFF. The chain is built from TRBV4-2 and TRBJ2-1, with a tentative D call TRBD2 (6 bases). From germline, CDR1 is LGHNA and CDR2 YNFKEQ. CDR3 size: 13 residues. V dropped 3 bases and J dropped 7 bases, with 10 bases sitting between them.

The chain couples TRBV28 to TRBJ1-2, with 8 positions matching TRBD1. J gave up 4 bases and V 7 bases, and 8 bases lay outside the gene matches. The germline CDR1 and CDR2 sequences are MDHEN and SYDVKM. The CDR3 loop spans 14 amino acids. The CDR3 sequence: CASTRGGQVYGYTF. CDR3 nucleotides: TGTGCCAGCACTCGCGGGGGACAGGTCTATGGCTACACCTTC.

This clone was observed a handful of times. The chain recombines TRBV2 with TRBJ2-1; possible D gene TRBD2, 6 bases. The V end was cut by 7 bases, the J end by 9 bases, with 16 bases between. The CDR3 extends over 13 amino acids. The germline gives CDR1 SNHLY, CDR2 FYNNEI. The CDR3 loop is CASIETGVREQFF. CDR3 DNA: TGTGCCAGCATCGAAACGGGGGTCCGTGAGCAGTTCTTC. Full variable domain (missing parts from reference TRBV2 and TRBJ2-1): EPEVTQTPSHQVTQMGQEVILRCVPISNHLYFYWYRQILGQKVEFLVSFYNNEISEKSEIFDDQFSVERPDGSNFTLKIRSTKLEDSAMYFCASIETGVREQFFGPGTRLTVL.

This clone was seen once. The chain is built from TRBV6-6 and TRBJ1-2; 8 bases agree with TRBD1. Looked up from germline, CDR1 is MNHNY and CDR2 is SVGAGI (reference sequence). J lost 7 bases, V lost 6 bases, and 10 bases had no gene match. The CDR3 length is 14 residues. DNA for the CDR3: TGTGCCAGCAGGCCAGCAGGGGGCGAAGGTGGCTACACCTTC. Translated, it gives CASRPAGGEGGYTF.

The chain carries TRBV30 and TRBJ2-5; TRBD2 aligns across 10 bases. Trimming removed 4 bases from V and 4 bases from J; junction bases left unmatched: 6. CDR1 GTSNPN and CDR2 SVGIG come from the germline V gene (reference sequence). The CDR3 spans 14 residues. This CDR3 is CAWKLAGELETQYF. The CDR3 coding sequence is TGTGCCTGGAAGCTAGCGGGAGAGTTAGAGACCCAGTACTTC.

This chain uses TRBV5-6 with TRBJ1-2, with a tentative D call TRBD1 (5 bases). This CDR3 has 14 amino acids. Looked up from germline, CDR1 is SGHDT and CDR2 is YYEEEE. V was cut by 4 bases and J by 2 bases, with 12 bases left in between. The CDR3 DNA follows: TGTGCCAGCAGCACCGGGACTGTCAACTATGGCTACACCTTC. This gives the protein CASSTGTVNYGYTF.

This chain connects TRBV4-1 to TRBJ2-5, with TRBD1 identical over 7 bases. Near its end, the DNA agrees better with TRBJ2-7, so the J call may be wrong. In germline, CDR1 is MGHRA, CDR2 YSYEKL. The CDR3 contains 15 residues. The CDR3 coding sequence is TGCGCCAGCAGCCAACTAGGGACAGTCTCCTACGAGCAGTACTTC. Translated: CASSQLGTVSYEQYF.

The chain carries TRBV14 and TRBJ2-7, with D perhaps TRBD2 (5 bases). With 3 bases removed from V and 1 base from J, the gap between germline ends came to 7 bases. Germline CDR1 is SGHDN and CDR2 is FVKESK. The length of the CDR3 is 13 residues. DNA for the CDR3: TGTGCCAGCAGCCACGGAGGATCCTACGAGCAGTACTTC. This encodes CASSHGGSYEQYF. Full variable domain (missing parts from reference TRBV14 and TRBJ2-7): EAGVTQFPSHSVIEKGQTVTLRCDPISGHDNLYWYRRVMGKEIKFLLHFVKESKQDESGMPNNRFLAERTGGTYSTLKVQPAELEDSGVYFCASSHGGSYEQYFGPGTRLTVT.

Notes on this clone: The sample holds other DNA sequences that translate to the same CDR3. The genes are TRBV2 and TRBJ2-2, with D tentatively TRBD1 (5 bases). There are 17 residues in the CDR3. The V and J ends lost 4 bases and 6 bases respectively, with 21 bases between them. Germline CDR1 is SNHLY and CDR2 is FYNNEI. The CDR3 coding sequence is TGTGCCAGCAGTGGTCCGAAGACAGCACCTCAATCCGGGGAGCTGTTTTTT. Translation: CASSGPKTAPQSGELFF.

The chain employs TRBV19 and TRBJ2-2, with 10 bases fitting TRBD2. The length of the CDR3 is 17 residues. Trimming took 4 bases from V and 1 from J; bases not matched to a gene: 6. Germline CDR1 is LNHDA and CDR2 is SQIVND (reference sequence). The CDR3 DNA reads TGTGCCAGTAGTAGCATAGCGGGAGGAAGGAACACCGGGGAGCTGTTTTTT. It is translated as CASSSIAGGRNTGELFF.

V gene TRBV27 combines with J gene TRBJ2-3; TRBD1 aligns across 9 bases. Unmatched junction bases numbered 7, after V lost 5 bases and J lost 4 bases. Per germline, CDR1 MNHEY and CDR2 SMNVEV (reference sequence). The CDR3 consists of 15 residues. DNA for the CDR3: TGTGCCAGCAGTCTTCAACAGGGGGCATCAGATACGCAGTATTTT. Protein product: CASSLQQGASDTQYF.

This clone was seen only a few times. V usage is TRBV5-6 and J usage is TRBJ2-7; D ambiguous. The CDR3 spans 14 residues. CDR1 is SGHDT and CDR2 is YYEEEE in the germline V gene. Trimming removed 2 bases from V and 2 bases from J, with 11 bases in between. The CDR3 region has the DNA TGTGCCAGCAGCTTACGGGTTATCACCTACGAGCAGTACTTC. Its protein product is CASSLRVITYEQYF.

A remark on this clone: The germline gene is not matched at one end of the junction; a read error may be the cause. The V gene is TRBV6-5, the J gene TRBJ2-7; D remains ambiguous. Germline V gene data show CDR1 as MNHEY and CDR2 as SVGAGI. CDR3 length: 15 residues. The CDR3 nucleotides are TGTGCCAACAGTTACTCGCGGCAGACCCCTGGCGAGCAGTACTTC. This sequence encodes CANSYSRQTPGEQYF.

V usage is TRBV7-2 and J usage is TRBJ2-2, with D hard to call. V was shortened by 4 bases and J by 14 bases, with 20 bases between the two germline ends. The CDR3 contains 14 residues. Germline CDR1 reads SGHTA; CDR2 reads FQGNSA. The CDR3 region has the DNA TGTGCCAGCAGCTCTAGTCGGTCCCTGAGCATACTGTTTTTT. Translating gives CASSSSRSLSILFF. Supplemented by reference TRBV7-2 and TRBJ2-2, the full variable domain reads GAGVSQSPSNKVTEKGKDVELRCDPISGHTALYWYRQSLGQGLEFLIYFQGNSAPDKSGLPSDRFSAERTGGSVSTLTIQRTQQEDSAVYLCASSSSRSLSILFFGEGSRLTVL.

The chain combines TRBV5-1 with TRBJ2-2, with 9 nucleotides matching TRBD1. V was clipped by 4 bases and J by 5 bases; unmatched bases: 6. CDR3 size: 15 residues. Germline lookup yields CDR1 SGHRS and CDR2 YFSETQ. The CDR3 here is CASSGRTGETGELFF. In DNA, the CDR3 is TGCGCCAGCAGCGGAAGGACAGGGGAAACCGGGGAGCTGTTTTTT.

The chain couples TRBV12-5 to TRBJ2-5, with no clear D. Germline CDR1 LGHNT, CDR2 FRNRAP. The CDR3 has 12 amino acids. Trimming pared 6 bases from V and 2 bases from J, leaving 7 bases between. In nucleotides, the CDR3 is TGTGCTAGTGGGCAAGAGCAAGAGACCCAGTACTTC. It translates to CASGQEQETQYF.

The V and J genes are TRBV19 and TRBJ2-1, with 12 bases fitting TRBD2. Germline V gene data show CDR1 as LNHDA and CDR2 as SQIVND (reference sequence). The CDR3 spans 14 residues. The V and J ends lost 6 bases and 9 bases, in that order; junction bases with no gene match: 6. CDR3 sequence reads: CASREGGLAGEQFF. The CDR3 DNA is TGTGCCAGTAGGGAGGGGGGACTAGCGGGTGAGCAGTTCTTC.

CDR3 DNA sequence: TGTGCCAGCAATGCAGGGGGAGTCTATGGCTACACCTTC. Protein: CASNAGGVYGYTF. V is TRBV28 and J is TRBJ1-2; 7 nucleotides line up with TRBD1. The CDR3 totals 13 residues. Germline CDR1 and CDR2: MDHEN and SYDVKM. With 7 bases clipped from V and 4 bases from J, the junction kept 6 bases outside the gene matches.

The chain employs TRBV25-1 and TRBJ2-1; tentatively, D is TRBD1 (6 bases). The CDR3 has 16 amino acids. Trimming left V 3 bases short and J 4 bases short, with 16 bases between. Germline-derived CDR1 and CDR2 are MGHDK and SYGVNS. CDR3 coding DNA: TGTGCCAGCAGTGAGTGGGTGGACAGTGATTACAATGAGCAGTTCTTC. Protein: CASSEWVDSDYNEQFF.

The chain has TRBV18 and TRBJ2-1; the D gene is possibly TRBD1 (6 bases). Germline V gene data show CDR1 as KGHSH and CDR2 as LQKENI. Trimming removed 3 bases from V and 1 base from J, with 10 bases in between. The CDR3 is 15 amino acids. The CDR3 region is CASSPQDSSYNEQFF. The CDR3, as DNA: TGTGCCAGCTCACCTCAGGACAGTTCCTACAATGAGCAGTTCTTC.

The chain combines TRBV19 with TRBJ2-7; 9 bases are shared with TRBD1. CDR1 and CDR2 (germline): LNHDA, SQIVND (reference sequence). Trimming removed 5 bases from V and 1 base from J; junction bases left unmatched: 3. The CDR3 runs 14 residues. The CDR3 loop reads CASSPDRGSYEQYF. DNA for the CDR3: TGTGCCAGTAGTCCGGACAGGGGATCCTACGAGCAGTACTTC. The variable domain in full, with the rest retrieved from reference TRBV19 and TRBJ2-7, is DGGITQSPKYLFRKEGQNVTLSCEQNLNHDAMYWYRQDPGQGLRLIYYSQIVNDFQKGDIAEGYSVSREKKESFPLTVTSAQKNPTAFYLCASSPDRGSYEQYFGPGTRLTVT.

The chain employs TRBV19 and TRBJ1-4; D uncertain. CDR1 and CDR2 (germline): LNHDA, SQIVND (reference sequence). The ends were cut back, 3 bases at V and 0 bases at J, with 8 bases in the middle. The CDR3 contains 15 residues. CDR3 DNA: TGTGCCAGTAGTATCCGACGGGCAACTAATGAAAAACTGTTTTTT. Protein product: CASSIRRATNEKLFF. The full variable domain, with the rest looked up from reference TRBV19 and TRBJ1-4, is DGGITQSPKYLFRKEGQNVTLSCEQNLNHDAMYWYRQDPGQGLRLIYYSQIVNDFQKGDIAEGYSVSREKKESFPLTVTSAQKNPTAFYLCASSIRRATNEKLFFGSGTQLSVL.

The chain links TRBV19 to TRBJ1-4; perhaps TRBD1 as D (6 bases). Germline lookup yields CDR1 LNHDA and CDR2 SQIVND (reference sequence). This CDR3 contains 13 residues. V shed 8 bases and J shed 6 bases, with 13 bases lying between them. The CDR3 protein is CASLGQGYEKLFF. CDR3 bases: TGTGCCAGTCTTGGTCAGGGGTATGAAAAACTGTTTTTT. Drawing the rest from reference TRBV19 and TRBJ1-4, the complete variable domain is DGGITQSPKYLFRKEGQNVTLSCEQNLNHDAMYWYRQDPGQGLRLIYYSQIVNDFQKGDIAEGYSVSREKKESFPLTVTSAQKNPTAFYLCASLGQGYEKLFFGSGTQLSVL.

The gene calls are TRBV19 and TRBJ2-7; 10 nucleotides match TRBD2. After removal of 8 bases from V and 3 bases from J, the junction contained 7 bases not matched to a gene. This CDR3 contains 14 residues. The germline V gene encodes CDR1 LNHDA and CDR2 SQIVND (reference sequence). The chain's CDR3 is CASSRTSGVYEQYF. The CDR3 bases are TGTGCCAGTTCTCGGACTAGCGGAGTCTACGAGCAGTACTTC.

The gene calls are TRBV15 and TRBJ2-3; 12 bases map to TRBD2. Germline V gene sequence: CDR1 LNHNV, CDR2 YYDKDF (reference sequence). V shed 2 bases, J shed 4 bases, and the junction held 7 bases outside the gene matches. The CDR3 length is 17 residues. The CDR3, as DNA: TGTGCCACCAGCAGACCTGGGACTAGCGGGCCTGCAGATACGCAGTATTTT. Translating gives CATSRPGTSGPADTQYF. Full variable domain (remainder filled in from reference TRBV15 and TRBJ2-3): DAMVIQNPRYQVTQFGKPVTLSCSQTLNHNVMYWYQQKSSQAPKLLFHYYDKDFNNEADTPDNFQSRRPNTSFCFLDIRSPGLGDTAMYLCATSRPGTSGPADTQYFGPGTRLTVL.

This clone was detected only a few times. DNA for the CDR3: TGTGCCAGCAGCTTGTTCCGGGACTACTATGGCTACACCTTC. Its translation is CASSLFRDYYGYTF. The V and J genes are TRBV5-6 and TRBJ1-2; D possibly corresponds to TRBD1 (5 bases). Germline V gene data show CDR1 as SGHDT and CDR2 as YYEEEE. CDR3 size: 14 residues. The V and J ends lost 1 base and 3 bases respectively, with 10 bases between them.